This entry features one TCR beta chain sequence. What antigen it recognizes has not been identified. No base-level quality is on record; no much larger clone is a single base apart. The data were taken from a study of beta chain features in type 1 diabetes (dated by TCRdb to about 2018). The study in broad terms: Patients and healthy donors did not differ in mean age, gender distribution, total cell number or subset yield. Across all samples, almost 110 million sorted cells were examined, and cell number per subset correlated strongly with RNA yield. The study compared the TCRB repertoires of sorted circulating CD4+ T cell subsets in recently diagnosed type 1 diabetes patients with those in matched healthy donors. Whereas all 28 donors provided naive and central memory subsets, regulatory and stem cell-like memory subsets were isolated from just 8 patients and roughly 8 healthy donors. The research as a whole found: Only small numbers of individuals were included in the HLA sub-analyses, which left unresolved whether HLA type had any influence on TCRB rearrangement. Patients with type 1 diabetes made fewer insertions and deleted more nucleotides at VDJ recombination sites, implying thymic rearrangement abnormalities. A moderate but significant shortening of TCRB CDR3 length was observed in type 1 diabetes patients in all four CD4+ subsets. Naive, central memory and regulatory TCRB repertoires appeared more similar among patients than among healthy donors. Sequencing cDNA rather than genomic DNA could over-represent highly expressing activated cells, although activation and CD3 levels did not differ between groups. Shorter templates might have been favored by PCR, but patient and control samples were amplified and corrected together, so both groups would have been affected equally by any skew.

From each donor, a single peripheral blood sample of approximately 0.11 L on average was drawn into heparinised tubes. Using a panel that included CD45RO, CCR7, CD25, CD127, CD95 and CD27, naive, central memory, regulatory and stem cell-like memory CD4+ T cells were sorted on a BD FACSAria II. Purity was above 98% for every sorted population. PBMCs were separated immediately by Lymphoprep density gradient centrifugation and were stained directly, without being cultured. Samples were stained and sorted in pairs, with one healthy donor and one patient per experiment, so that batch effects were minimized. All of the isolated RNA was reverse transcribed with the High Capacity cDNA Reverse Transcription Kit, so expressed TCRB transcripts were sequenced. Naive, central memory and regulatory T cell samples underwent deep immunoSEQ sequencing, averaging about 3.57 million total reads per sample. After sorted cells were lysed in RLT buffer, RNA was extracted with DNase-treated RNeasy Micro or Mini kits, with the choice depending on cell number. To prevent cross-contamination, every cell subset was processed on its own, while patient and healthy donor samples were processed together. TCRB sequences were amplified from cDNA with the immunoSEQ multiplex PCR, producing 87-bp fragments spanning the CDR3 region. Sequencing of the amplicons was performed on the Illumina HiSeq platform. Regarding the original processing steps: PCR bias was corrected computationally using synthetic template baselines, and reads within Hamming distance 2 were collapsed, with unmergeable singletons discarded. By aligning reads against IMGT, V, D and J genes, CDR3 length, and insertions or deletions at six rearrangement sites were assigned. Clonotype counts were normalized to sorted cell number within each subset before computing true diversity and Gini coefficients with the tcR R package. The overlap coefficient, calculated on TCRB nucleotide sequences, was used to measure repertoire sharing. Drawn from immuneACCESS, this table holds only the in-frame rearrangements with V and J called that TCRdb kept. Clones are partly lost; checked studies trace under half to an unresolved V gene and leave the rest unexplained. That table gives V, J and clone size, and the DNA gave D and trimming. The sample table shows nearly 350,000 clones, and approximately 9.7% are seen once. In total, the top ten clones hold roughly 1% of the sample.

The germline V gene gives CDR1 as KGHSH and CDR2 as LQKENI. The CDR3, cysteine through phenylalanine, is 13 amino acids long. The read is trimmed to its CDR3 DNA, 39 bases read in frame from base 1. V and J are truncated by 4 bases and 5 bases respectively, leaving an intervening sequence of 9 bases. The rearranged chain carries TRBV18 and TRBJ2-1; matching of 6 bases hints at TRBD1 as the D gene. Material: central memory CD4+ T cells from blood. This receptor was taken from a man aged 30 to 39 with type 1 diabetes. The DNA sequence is TGTGCCAGCTCACTTGACAGGAACAATGAGCAGTTCTTC. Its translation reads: CASSLDRNNEQFF.